What follows are 27 T cell receptor beta chains derived from one specimen sequenced in a study of PD-1 blockade in mismatch repair-deficient tumors. Profiled with immunoSEQ multiplex PCR; TCRdb holds only in-frame clones, not every one. The repertoire includes some 120,000 clones, approximately 91% of them detected once, and around 11% sits in the top ten. The source material was peripheral blood, sampled just under 74 weeks after starting pembrolizumab. The receptors here all came from an adult with mismatch repair-deficient cancer.

This chain uses TRBV10-1 with TRBJ2-7, with 8 bases identical to TRBD1. With V trimmed by 2 bases and J by 2 bases, 2 bases remained unmatched. This CDR3 comprises 14 residues. Germline lookup yields CDR1 WNHNN and CDR2 SYGVQD (reference sequence). This CDR3 reads CASSEGTGPYEQYF. The CDR3 DNA reads as TGCGCCAGCAGTGAGGGGACAGGCCCCTACGAGCAGTACTTC.

This chain connects TRBV7-2 to TRBJ2-5; 7 bases are a match to TRBD2. The length of the CDR3 is 16 residues. V trimming: 6 bases; J trimming: 5 bases; junction bases outside the gene matches: 15. The germline CDR1 and CDR2 sequences are SGHTA and FQGNSA. The CDR3: CASSRVQRELVETQYF. The CDR3 region has the DNA TGTGCCAGCAGTCGGGTGCAGCGGGAATTGGTGGAGACCCAGTACTTC.

In DNA form, the CDR3 reads TGTGCCTGGACTTTGTCCAGGAACACTGAAGCTTTCTTT. This encodes CAWTLSRNTEAFF. The chain uses TRBV30 and TRBJ1-1, with D uncertain. This CDR3 region has 13 residues. V dropped 4 bases and J dropped 1 base, with 10 bases sitting between them. CDR1 is GTSNPN and CDR2 is SVGIG in the germline V gene (reference sequence).

This clone was counted a single time. The chain is built from TRBV5-1 and TRBJ2-5; the match to TRBD1 covers 9 bases. Looked up from germline, CDR1 is SGHRS and CDR2 is YFSETQ. The CDR3 totals 14 residues. The ends lost 0 bases at V and 8 bases at J; junction bases unmatched: 5. The CDR3 is CASSLDGTGLTQYF. The CDR3 nucleotides are TGCGCCAGCAGCTTGGATGGGACAGGGCTTACCCAGTACTTC.

This chain links TRBV6-4 with TRBJ2-3; D remains ambiguous. The V end was cut by 5 bases, the J end by 1 base, with 10 bases between. The CDR3 has 14 amino acids. Per the germline V gene, CDR1 is MRHNA and CDR2 is SNTAGT. As DNA, the CDR3 is TGTGCCAGCAGTCCCCGTATCGGCACAGATACGCAGTATTTT. Amino acid sequence: CASSPRIGTDTQYF.

This chain connects TRBV7-9 to TRBJ1-4; D uncertain. The CDR3 is made up of 16 amino acids. The germline V gene encodes CDR1 SEHNR and CDR2 FQNEAQ (reference sequence). V was trimmed by 4 bases and J by 0 bases, leaving 12 bases between them. CDR3 sequence (DNA): TGTGCCAGCAGCTCCCCGGGCGGTACAACTAATGAAAAACTGTTTTTT. Its protein is CASSSPGGTTNEKLFF.

CDR3: CAGFPRTGSDQPQHF. The DNA of the CDR3 is TGTGCCGGGTTTCCGAGGACAGGGTCAGATCAGCCCCAGCATTTT. The genes are TRBV6-4 and TRBJ1-5, with 8 bases aligning to TRBD1. V lost 11 bases, J lost 5 bases, and 14 bases stayed unmatched. Germline V gives CDR1 MRHNA, CDR2 SNTAGT. The CDR3 has 15 amino acids.

The count of this clone is one. V and J are TRBV28 and TRBJ1-3; 7 bases are a match to TRBD1. The CDR3 is 15 residues long. CDR1 is MDHEN, CDR2 SYDVKM, per germline. V dropped 1 base and J dropped 7; count of bases not matched to a gene: 7. CDR3 sequence (DNA): TGTGCCAGCAGTTTATCGACAGGGAACTGGAACACCATATATTTT. Protein product: CASSLSTGNWNTIYF.

The chain carries TRBV4-1 and TRBJ2-7, with a weak D call TRBD2 (5 bases). V lost 0 bases and J lost 1, with 16 bases in between. Looked up from germline, CDR1 is MGHRA and CDR2 is YSYEKL. The CDR3 extends over 17 amino acids. CDR3 nucleotides: TGCGCCAGCAGCCAAGAAGGTGGCGGACTGACGTCCTACGAGCAGTACTTC. Translating gives CASSQEGGGLTSYEQYF.

The chain links TRBV10-3 to TRBJ2-2; no clear D. Between the trimmed V and J ends, which lost 10 bases and 5 bases, there was a span of 5 bases. The germline V gene encodes CDR1 ENHRY and CDR2 SYGVKD. The length of the CDR3 is 10 residues. CDR3 loop: CAKGTGELFF. As DNA, the CDR3 is TGTGCCAAGGGTACCGGGGAGCTGTTTTTT.

The count of this clone is one. This chain links TRBV14 with TRBJ2-3; TRBD2 matches at 7 bases. Per germline, CDR1 SGHDN and CDR2 FVKESK. The CDR3 contains 15 residues. Trimming at V came to 4 bases and at J to 0 bases, leaving 4 bases not matched to a gene. The CDR3 DNA sequence: TGTGCCAGCAGCCCACTAGCGACTAGCACAGATACGCAGTATTTT. Its translation is CASSPLATSTDTQYF.

The chain is built from TRBV18 and TRBJ2-1; 14 nucleotides line up with TRBD2. The trim removed 2 bases at V and 8 bases at J, leaving 2 bases unmatched. The length of the CDR3 is 15 residues. The V gene's germline CDR1 is KGHSH and CDR2 LQKENI. The CDR3 sequence is CASSPGTSGRDEQFF. As DNA, the CDR3 is TGTGCCAGCTCACCAGGGACTAGCGGGAGAGATGAGCAGTTCTTC.

The rearrangement joins TRBV7-9 to TRBJ2-1; D is perhaps TRBD2 (6 bases). Germline CDR1 and CDR2: SEHNR and FQNEAQ (reference sequence). Trimming removed 2 bases at V and 2 bases at J, with 13 bases between. CDR3 size: 16 residues. The CDR3 here is CASSLTSSVAYNEQFF. The CDR3 DNA is TGTGCCAGCAGCTTAACCTCTAGCGTCGCCTACAATGAGCAGTTCTTC.

The rearrangement joins TRBV13 to TRBJ1-5; D call uncertain. This CDR3 spans 15 amino acids. Germline V lookup: CDR1 PRHDT, CDR2 FYEKMQ (reference sequence). V was cut by 0 bases and J by 3 bases, with 9 bases left in between. CDR3 in DNA: TGTGCCAGCAGCTTAGGCCGAACGACCAATCAGCCCCAGCATTTT. Amino acids: CASSLGRTTNQPQHF.

V gene TRBV6-6 combines with J gene TRBJ2-7; D is undetermined. The CDR3 totals 11 residues. Germline CDR1 and CDR2: MNHNY and SVGAGI (reference sequence). V was shortened by 6 bases and J by 6 bases, with 9 bases between the two germline ends. CDR3 DNA: TGTGCCAGCAGCACGGGCGGCGAGCAGTACTTC. Its translation: CASSTGGEQYF.

The V call is TRBV6-6, the J call TRBJ2-1; 8 bases align to TRBD2. The germline CDR1 and CDR2 sequences are MNHNY and SVGAGI (reference sequence). V was clipped by 2 bases and J by 9 bases; unmatched bases: 12. The CDR3 is 16 residues long. The CDR3 DNA is TGTGCCAGCAGTTACACGAGCGGGAGTCAGTATTTTGAGCAGTTCTTC. Its translation is CASSYTSGSQYFEQFF.

V and J are TRBV30 and TRBJ2-1; unclear D gene. V was cut by 0 bases and J by 1 base, with 7 bases left in between. The germline gives CDR1 GTSNPN, CDR2 SVGIG (reference sequence). The CDR3 contains 14 residues. The CDR3 spells CAWSVGRSYNEQFF. For the CDR3, the DNA is TGTGCCTGGAGTGTAGGCAGGTCCTACAATGAGCAGTTCTTC.

In its sample, this clone was seen a few times. The rearrangement uses TRBV7-2 and TRBJ1-1; a weak D match, TRBD1 (6 bases). V gave up 5 bases and J gave up 3 bases, with 16 bases separating them. The CDR3 loop spans 15 amino acids. Germline CDR1 and CDR2: SGHTA and FQGNSA. CDR3 in amino acids: CASSPVQTGYTEAFF. The CDR3 nucleotides are TGTGCCAGCAGCCCAGTGCAGACAGGATACACTGAAGCTTTCTTT.

This sequence joins TRBV5-1 and TRBJ2-7, with 7 bases that match TRBD1. The trim removed 4 bases at V and 3 bases at J, leaving 16 bases unmatched. The CDR3 extends over 17 amino acids. Germline CDR1 reads SGHRS; CDR2 reads YFSETQ. CDR3 residues: CASSPLQTGQPFYEQYF. The CDR3 coding sequence is TGCGCCAGCAGCCCCCTCCAGACAGGGCAGCCCTTCTACGAGCAGTACTTC.

The chain has TRBV6-1 and TRBJ2-7, with 7 bases fitting TRBD1. CDR3 length: 16 residues. Losses at the gene ends were 0 bases for V and 4 bases for J; bases not matched to a gene: 9. CDR1 is MNHNS, CDR2 SASEGT, per germline. CDR3 protein: CASSEAGKTGPYEQYF. The CDR3, as DNA: TGTGCCAGCAGTGAAGCAGGGAAGACAGGGCCTTACGAGCAGTACTTC.

V is TRBV28 and J is TRBJ1-1; 10 nucleotides line up with TRBD1. V trimming: 5 bases; J trimming: 5 bases; junction bases outside the gene matches: 8. From germline, CDR1 is MDHEN and CDR2 SYDVKM. This CDR3 is 15 amino acids long. CDR3 region: CASSLKTGGGTEAFF. The CDR3 DNA reads as TGTGCCAGCAGTCTGAAGACAGGGGGCGGGACTGAAGCTTTCTTT.

The rearrangement joins TRBV10-3 to TRBJ2-3, with TRBD1 matching over 7 bases. This CDR3 is built from 15 residues. The V segment lost 10 bases and the J segment 1 base; nucleotides outside the gene matches: 11. CDR1 ENHRY and CDR2 SYGVKD come from the germline V gene. CDR3 DNA: TGTGCCAGCAGCTTCCTCGGACAGGGCACAGATACGCAGTATTTT. Its translation: CASSFLGQGTDTQYF.

The DNA of the CDR3 is TGCGCCAGCAGCTTGGGGGAGGCAGGTGGGCAGCCCCAGCATTTT. Translating gives CASSLGEAGGQPQHF. This sequence joins TRBV5-1 and TRBJ1-5; D is unresolved. Trimming left V 0 bases short and J 7 bases short, with 14 bases between. Germline V lookup: CDR1 SGHRS, CDR2 YFSETQ. This CDR3 region has 15 residues.

The chain employs TRBV11-3 and TRBJ1-1, with D unclear. Germline V gene sequence: CDR1 SGHNT, CDR2 YENEEA. V was cut by 5 bases and J by 5 bases, with 15 bases left in between. CDR3 size: 14 residues. The CDR3 is CASSPVPDLTEAFF. The CDR3 bases are TGTGCCAGCAGCCCTGTCCCGGACTTAACTGAAGCTTTCTTT.

The V and J genes are TRBV2 and TRBJ1-1, with 7 bases matching TRBD1. The CDR3 length is 16 residues. Trimming at V came to 7 bases and at J to 2 bases, leaving 13 bases not matched to a gene. The V gene's germline CDR1 is SNHLY and CDR2 FYNNEI. The CDR3 loop reads CASTETGSYGNTEAFF. The CDR3, as DNA: TGTGCCAGCACCGAGACAGGGTCGTATGGAAACACTGAAGCTTTCTTT.

In this sample, this clone turned up once. V gene TRBV5-1 combines with J gene TRBJ2-2, with D possibly TRBD2 on 5 matching bases. The germline CDR1 and CDR2 sequences are SGHRS and YFSETQ. The CDR3 length is 15 residues. The V and J ends lost 0 bases and 0 bases respectively, with 6 bases between them. CDR3 DNA: TGCGCCAGCAGCTTGGACGGGGCGAACACCGGGGAGCTGTTTTTT. It encodes CASSLDGANTGELFF.

The chain links TRBV7-9 to TRBJ2-7; 11 bases agree with TRBD2. CDR3 length: 15 amino acids. The germline CDR1 and CDR2 sequences are SEHNR and FQNEAQ (reference sequence). V was pared by 4 bases and J by 2 bases, with 4 bases of the junction left unmatched. The CDR3 bases are TGTGCCAGCAGCTCTCCGGGACTAGCGGCCTACGAGCAGTACTTC. Residues: CASSSPGLAAYEQYF.